Below are 5 T cell receptor beta chains sequenced from a single sample in a study of T cell responses to AZD1222 COVID-19 vaccine. Data came from immunoSEQ multiplex PCR; TCRdb stores just in-frame clones and leaves some out. The table records 140,000 or so clones, more than 70% of them present only once. This specimen consisted of peripheral blood, obtained 28 days after the second AZD1222 dose. The receptors stem from an adult who received the AZD1222 COVID-19 vaccine.

The chain uses TRBV6-5 and TRBJ2-3; 8 bases line up with TRBD2. This CDR3 is 13 amino acids long. Germline CDR1 is MNHEY and CDR2 is SVGAGI. In nucleotides, the CDR3 is TGTGCGGCCCGGGGGGGGAGTGGGCCCCACCAGTATTTT. Protein product: CAARGGSGPHQYF.

The rearrangement links TRBV12-5 to TRBJ2-1; D is unresolved. The ends were cut back, 5 bases at V and 0 bases at J, with 14 bases in the middle. CDR3 length: 16 amino acids. The germline V gene has CDR1 LGHNT and CDR2 FRNRAP. This CDR3 is CASGPAQVSSYNEQFF. The CDR3 DNA is TGTGCTAGTGGTCCCGCCCAGGTGAGCTCCTACAATGAGCAGTTCTTC.

The CDR3 reads CASRGARLDRETQYF. In DNA form, the CDR3 reads TGTGCCAGCAGGGGCGCGCGACTGGACCGGGAGACCCAGTACTTC. The V and J genes are TRBV2 and TRBJ2-5; D gene unclear. CDR3 length: 15 amino acids. Per the germline V gene, CDR1 is SNHLY and CDR2 is FYNNEI. With 6 bases removed from V and 5 bases from J, the gap between germline ends came to 19 bases.

This clone showed up just once. The genes are TRBV19 and TRBJ2-5, with no clear D. The CDR3 totals 13 residues. In germline, CDR1 is LNHDA, CDR2 SQIVND (reference sequence). Trimming removed 4 bases from V and 3 bases from J, with 9 bases in between. The CDR3 region is CASSTYVEETQYF. Here the CDR3 DNA reads TGTGCCAGTAGTACATATGTGGAAGAGACCCAGTACTTC.

The V call is TRBV24-1, the J call TRBJ2-7, with D possibly being TRBD1 (5 bases). CDR1 is KGHDR and CDR2 is SFDVKD in the germline V gene. The CDR3 length is 14 residues. Trimming stripped 2 bases from V and 4 bases from J, with 11 bases between. CDR3 nucleotides: TGTGCCACCAGTGATTCAGGGTTCGGGTACGAGCAGTACTTC. Its protein product is CATSDSGFGYEQYF.